Listed below are T cell receptor beta chains from one sample, sequenced in a study of T cell repertoires in breast cancer. MiXCR, applied by TCRdb to the emulsion pairing reads, yields one record per CDR3 protein. There are roughly 40,000 distinct CDR3 sequences in the sample; about 41% occur only once, and around 59% lies in the top ten. Sequenced input: CD8+ T cells. These receptors were taken from a pool of human donors with breast cancer or a healthy control (not recorded which). The CDR3 runs from the conserved cysteine through the conserved F or W. A D gene is named only where the DNA matches it firmly. Clone size, where shown, is once, few, many, or a class for clones that have expanded.

abundance: many
j_gene: TRBJ1-1
v_gene: TRBV6-4
d_gene: -
CDR3nt: TGTGCCAGCAGTGCTGAAGCGAACACTGAAGCTTTCTTT
CDR3aa: CASSAEANTEAFF

abundance: -
j_gene: TRBJ2-5
v_gene: TRBV6-2/TRBV6-3
d_gene: TRBD1
CDR3nt: TGTGCCAGCAGTCGAGGACAGGGAACTAGCTGGCGGGAGACCCAGTACTTC
CDR3aa: CASSRGQGTSWRETQYF

abundance: -
j_gene: TRBJ2-7
v_gene: TRBV5-1
d_gene: -
CDR3nt: TGCGCCAGCAGTTTGGTTCAGGGGATAAACGAGCAGTACTTC
CDR3aa: CASSLVQGINEQYF

abundance: -
j_gene: TRBJ1-2
v_gene: TRBV7-8
d_gene: -
CDR3nt: TGTGCCAGCAGCTTAGCGCAGACCGCCGGCTACACCTTC
CDR3aa: CASSLAQTAGYTF

abundance: few
j_gene: TRBJ2-5
v_gene: TRBV12-3/TRBV12-4
d_gene: -
CDR3nt: TGTGCCAGCAGTTTCCATGGGTCAGGAGAGACCCAGTACTTC
CDR3aa: CASSFHGSGETQYF

abundance: -
j_gene: TRBJ2-3
v_gene: TRBV7-9
d_gene: -
CDR3nt: TGTGCCAGCAGCCCCCAAGATACGCAGTATTTT
CDR3aa: CASSPQDTQYF

abundance: -
j_gene: TRBJ2-7
v_gene: TRBV3-1
d_gene: -
CDR3nt: TGTGCCAGCAGCCAAGATTTCAGGAGCTACGAGCAGTACTTC
CDR3aa: CASSQDFRSYEQYF

abundance: -
j_gene: TRBJ2-5
v_gene: TRBV7-9
d_gene: TRBD1
CDR3nt: TGTGCCAGCAGCTTCACAGGGGGCCTACAAGAGACCCAGTACTTC
CDR3aa: CASSFTGGLQETQYF

abundance: -
j_gene: TRBJ1-1
v_gene: TRBV3-1
d_gene: -
CDR3nt: TGTGCCAGCAGCCAAAGAGAAACTCGGGCTTTCTTT
CDR3aa: CASSQRETRAFF

abundance: many
j_gene: TRBJ2-2
v_gene: TRBV6-2/TRBV6-3
d_gene: -
CDR3nt: TGTGCCACCCTCGCTGGGGGCACCGGGGAGCTGTTTTTT
CDR3aa: CATLAGGTGELFF

abundance: -
j_gene: TRBJ2-7
v_gene: TRBV27
d_gene: TRBD1
CDR3nt: TGTGCCAGCAGTTCCTCCCCCGGGACAGGGCGCTACGAGCAGTACTTC
CDR3aa: CASSSSPGTGRYEQYF

abundance: few
j_gene: TRBJ1-1
v_gene: TRBV29-1
d_gene: -
CDR3nt: TGCAGCGTAAGCCAACAGGGAAACACTGAAGCTTTCTTT
CDR3aa: CSVSQQGNTEAFF

abundance: -
j_gene: TRBJ2-7
v_gene: TRBV7-6
d_gene: -
CDR3nt: TGTGCCAGCAGCTTAGCGAAGGTCTCCTTCTACGAGCAGTACTTC
CDR3aa: CASSLAKVSFYEQYF

abundance: once
j_gene: TRBJ1-6
v_gene: TRBV20-1
d_gene: TRBD1
CDR3nt: TGCAGTGCCCCCGGGAAGGGGGCGAGAAATTCACCCCTCCACTTT
CDR3aa: CSAPGKGARNSPLHF

abundance: few
j_gene: TRBJ2-7
v_gene: TRBV20-1
d_gene: -
CDR3nt: TGCAGTGCTATGCGGGAAGTGGACGAGCAGTACTTC
CDR3aa: CSAMREVDEQYF

abundance: few
j_gene: TRBJ2-1
v_gene: TRBV2
d_gene: TRBD2
CDR3nt: TGTGCCAGCAGCAGCGGGGGGCCCGCCTACAATGAGCAGTTCTTC
CDR3aa: CASSSGGPAYNEQFF

abundance: -
j_gene: TRBJ2-7
v_gene: TRBV6-5
d_gene: -
CDR3nt: TGTGCCAGCAGTTACGCCGGGGTTAGTGGCTACGAGCAGTACTTC
CDR3aa: CASSYAGVSGYEQYF

abundance: -
j_gene: TRBJ2-3
v_gene: TRBV20-1
d_gene: TRBD2
CDR3nt: TGCAGTGCCCCGGGACTAGCGGGAGTACTGGGAGATACGCAGTATTTT
CDR3aa: CSAPGLAGVLGDTQYF

abundance: few
j_gene: TRBJ2-2
v_gene: TRBV27
d_gene: TRBD2
CDR3nt: TGTGCCAGCAGTTTATCACCGGGACTAGCGACCGGGGAGCTGTTTTTT
CDR3aa: CASSLSPGLATGELFF

abundance: -
j_gene: TRBJ1-1
v_gene: TRBV6-4
d_gene: -
CDR3nt: TGTGCCAGCAGGAGGGAATCCATGAACACTGAAGCTTTCTTT
CDR3aa: CASRRESMNTEAFF

abundance: many
j_gene: TRBJ1-1
v_gene: TRBV18
d_gene: -
CDR3nt: TGTGCCAGCTCCCCTCCGAACAGTGGCGACACTGAAGCTTTCTTT
CDR3aa: CASSPPNSGDTEAFF

abundance: -
j_gene: TRBJ2-7
v_gene: TRBV14
d_gene: -
CDR3nt: TGTGCCAGCAGCCTTCGGGGGAACTACGAGCAGTACTTC
CDR3aa: CASSLRGNYEQYF

abundance: many
j_gene: TRBJ1-2
v_gene: TRBV20-1
d_gene: -
CDR3nt: TGCAGTGCTAGAGTGGGCAGGGAGAGGTATGGCTACACCTTC
CDR3aa: CSARVGRERYGYTF

abundance: -
j_gene: TRBJ1-1
v_gene: TRBV5-8
d_gene: -
CDR3nt: TGTGCCAGCAGCTCGAGTCGCGGGGGAAGGGTGAACACTGAAGCTTTCTTT
CDR3aa: CASSSSRGGRVNTEAFF

abundance: many
j_gene: TRBJ1-1
v_gene: TRBV6-1
d_gene: TRBD1
CDR3nt: TGTGCCATCTCAGGGGGAACGAACACTGAAGCTTTCTTT
CDR3aa: CAISGGTNTEAFF

abundance: -
j_gene: TRBJ1-1
v_gene: TRBV2
d_gene: -
CDR3nt: TGTGCCAGCATAAAAGAGAGGGGGTCGGACACTGAAGCTTTCTTT
CDR3aa: CASIKERGSDTEAFF

abundance: many
j_gene: TRBJ1-1
v_gene: TRBV20-1
d_gene: -
CDR3nt: TGCAGTGCTCCAAACGGACGTCTGACGGACACTGAAGCTTTCTTT
CDR3aa: CSAPNGRLTDTEAFF

abundance: -
j_gene: TRBJ2-3
v_gene: TRBV20-1
d_gene: -
CDR3nt: TGCAGTGTGGGCGGGGGCACAGATACGCAGTATTTT
CDR3aa: CSVGGGTDTQYF

abundance: few
j_gene: TRBJ2-1
v_gene: TRBV7-9
d_gene: TRBD1
CDR3nt: TGTGCGACCGGGACAGGGCGCAATGAGCAGTTCTTC
CDR3aa: CATGTGRNEQFF

abundance: -
j_gene: TRBJ2-7
v_gene: TRBV19
d_gene: -
CDR3nt: TGTGCCCGTAGTATAGGGGAAGGGTACGAGCAGTACTTC
CDR3aa: CARSIGEGYEQYF

abundance: -
j_gene: TRBJ1-5
v_gene: TRBV20-1
d_gene: -
CDR3nt: TGCAGTGCTAGTAATGCTCCCAATCAGCCCCAGCATTTT
CDR3aa: CSASNAPNQPQHF